This TCR beta chain was identified in a study of shared clonotypes between healthy human individuals. This CDR3 has 13 amino acids. The V and J ends lost 0 bases and 5 bases respectively, with 7 bases between them. Looked up from germline, CDR1 is GTSNPN and CDR2 is SVGIG (reference sequence). This clone was seen only a few times. Its antigen is not identified. This CDR3 is also generated by other DNA sequences in the sample. Study-wide points: Researchers sampled only blood; tissue repertoires likely differ. Naive subsets typically showed greater estimated richness than memory subsets. When compared with the clonotypes that were shared by all four sorted-subset donors, the non-shared clonotypes turned out to have lower generation probabilities.

Some 30,000 T cell genomes, or around 0.2 ug DNA, went into the sorted-subset replicate PCRs. Profiling relied on immunoSEQ multiplex PCR, and the TCRdb table lists in-frame clones only, not all of them. Of about 1.1 million clones in the sample, 77% were seen once. V usage is TRBV30 and J usage is TRBJ2-2; TRBD2 is a possible D gene (6 bases). Sequenced: memory CD4+ T cells from PBMCs. Subset given: CD45RA-negative fraction. The sequence was obtained from a young man in good health. Some clones in this sample may be carry-over from other donors' samples. The DNA for the CDR3 is TGTGCCTGGAGTGTACTAGCAACCGGGGAGCTGTTTTTT. Its protein is CAWSVLATGELFF.